This T cell receptor beta chain was profiled in a study of CD8 T cells in ankylosing spondylitis. This CDR3 has 13 residues. V gave up 7 bases and J gave up 4 bases, with 11 bases separating them. Germline V gene lookup returns CDR1 MNHNS and CDR2 SASEGT. Study observations and caveats: One TCR beta motif, made up of 7 or 8 highly homologous variants, appeared characteristic of ankylosing spondylitis blood.

A single record per CDR3 protein comes from TCRdb applying MiXCR to the 5' RACE reads. The sample holds roughly 450,000 distinct CDR3 sequences, around 26% seen once. As to this clonotype: Its matching antigen is unknown.

This TCR was recovered from a male donor with ankylosing spondylitis. This sequence joins TRBV6-1 and TRBJ2-1; tentative D call: TRBD1 (6 bases). Sequenced material: blood, either unsorted or a sorted T cell fraction (not recorded which). The CDR3 DNA reads as TGTGCCAGCACTCCGGGACAATACAATGAGCAGTTCTTC. Translated: CASTPGQYNEQFF.